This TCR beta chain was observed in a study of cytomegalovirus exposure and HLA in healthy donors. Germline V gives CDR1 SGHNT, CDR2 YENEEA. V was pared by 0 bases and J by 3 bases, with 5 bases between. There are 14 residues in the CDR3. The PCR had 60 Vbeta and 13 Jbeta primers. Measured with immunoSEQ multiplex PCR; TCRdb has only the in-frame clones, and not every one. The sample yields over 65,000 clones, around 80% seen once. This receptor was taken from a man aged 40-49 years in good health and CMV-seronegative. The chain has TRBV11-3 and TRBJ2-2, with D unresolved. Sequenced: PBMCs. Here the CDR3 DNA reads TGTGCCAGCAGCTTAGATCCGTACACCGGGGAGCTGTTTTTT. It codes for CASSLDPYTGELFF.